This record looks at one TCR beta chain sequence and its context. Antigen specificity is unknown. These data belong to a study of shared clonotypes between healthy human individuals. Background on the study: The people who gave samples were a couple of women and a few men aged 18 to 49. Donors had three CD4 naive, three CD4 memory, two CD8 naive and one CD8 memory plate apiece.

Deep-level settings were used for running the assay. Method: immunoSEQ multiplex PCR; TCRdb's copy keeps in-frame clones and lacks some. The sample carries 2 million or so clones, about 94% recorded once. CD8 cells classed as naive were CD45RO-negative and positively selected for CCR7, excluding terminally differentiated effector memory CD45RA+ cells. From germline, CDR1 is SEHNR and CDR2 FQNEAQ (reference sequence). CDR3 size: 15 residues. The V end was cut by 5 bases, the J end by 2 bases, with 15 bases between. Study-level findings and limits: It was the non-shared clonotypes that had lower generation probabilities than clonotypes shared by all four donors.

V is TRBV7-9 and J is TRBJ2-5; D possibly corresponds to TRBD1 (6 bases). Specimen: naive CD8+ T cells sorted from blood. The TCR sequence derives from a man aged 18 to 35 in good health. In DNA, the CDR3 is TGTGCCAGCAGCCTCAGGACAGATCCACAAGAGACCCAGTACTTC. Translated: CASSLRTDPQETQYF.